This T cell receptor beta chain was recovered during a study of T cell responses to AZD1222 COVID-19 vaccine. The assay was immunoSEQ multiplex PCR, and TCRdb's table has in-frame clones only and misses some. The sample holds roughly 150,000 clones; about 90% are singletons and the top ten take roughly 3.3%. Study-wide findings and caveats: Regions 160-218 and 743-854 dominated among vaccine-associated CD4 TCRs spanning spike. Donors were mostly white British, more females; clonal diversity possibly underestimated.

Regarding this clone: Its matching antigen is unknown.

Sequencing was performed on peripheral blood, taken 28 days after the second AZD1222 dose. This TCR was recovered from an adult who received the AZD1222 COVID-19 vaccine.

CDR3: CASSLVRGGTNEKLFF. The CDR3 DNA is TGTGCCAGCAGTTTAGTCAGGGGGGGAACTAATGAAAAACTGTTTTTT. The rearrangement links TRBV28 to TRBJ1-4, with 7 bases lining up with TRBD1. The V gene's germline CDR1 is MDHEN and CDR2 SYDVKM. The V segment lost 2 bases and the J segment 1 base; nucleotides outside the gene matches: 4. There are 16 residues in the CDR3.